This is a list of T cell receptor beta chains from one sample in a study of cytomegalovirus exposure and HLA in healthy donors. Profiled with immunoSEQ multiplex PCR; TCRdb holds only in-frame clones, not every one. The table shows some 200,000 clones, with approximately 9.5% occurring only once. The sequenced material came from PBMCs. The receptors shown here come from a woman in her thirties in good health and CMV-seropositive. CDR3s include the opening cysteine and the closing phenylalanine or tryptophan. Fields, in order: V gene, J gene, clone size, D gene, CDR3 DNA, CDR3 protein. The D gene is left open where the match is weak. The size field is filled for only some rows; it gives once, few, many or a size class.

v_call: TRBV7-7
j_call: TRBJ2-1
clone_size: -
d_call: -
cdr3_nt: TGTGCCAGCAGCTTCAGATTAAGCTCCTACAATGAGCAGTTCTTC
cdr3_aa: CASSFRLSSYNEQFF

v_call: TRBV7-6
j_call: TRBJ1-5
clone_size: -
d_call: -
cdr3_nt: TGTGCCAGCAGCTTAGACGAGGCTCAGCCCCAGCATTTT
cdr3_aa: CASSLDEAQPQHF

v_call: TRBV5-6
j_call: TRBJ2-5
clone_size: once
d_call: -
cdr3_nt: TGTGCCAGCAGCTCAATCCAAGAGACCCAGTACTTC
cdr3_aa: CASSSIQETQYF

v_call: TRBV10-3
j_call: TRBJ1-1
clone_size: few
d_call: TRBD1
cdr3_nt: TGTGCCATCAGTGGATCGGGACAGATGAACACTGAAGCTTTCTTT
cdr3_aa: CAISGSGQMNTEAFF

v_call: TRBV6-1
j_call: TRBJ2-7
clone_size: -
d_call: TRBD2
cdr3_nt: TGTGCCAGCAGTGATGGAGAGACTAGCGGGTCCTACGAGCAGTACTTC
cdr3_aa: CASSDGETSGSYEQYF

v_call: TRBV19
j_call: TRBJ1-1
clone_size: -
d_call: -
cdr3_nt: TGTGCCAGTAGTTCAAAGGGCAGGGGAGACACTGAAGCTTTCTTT
cdr3_aa: CASSSKGRGDTEAFF

v_call: TRBV7-2
j_call: TRBJ2-7
clone_size: few
d_call: TRBD2
cdr3_nt: TGTGCCAGCAGCTTAGGGGGACTAGCGGGAAACGAGCAGTACTTC
cdr3_aa: CASSLGGLAGNEQYF

v_call: TRBV5-5
j_call: TRBJ2-5
clone_size: few
d_call: -
cdr3_nt: TGTGCCAGCAGCTTGGCACAGCCCGGCAGAAAGGCCCAGTACTTC
cdr3_aa: CASSLAQPGRKAQYF

v_call: TRBV7-2
j_call: TRBJ2-2
clone_size: -
d_call: TRBD2
cdr3_nt: TGTGCCAGCAGTTTCACGGGACTAGCGGGAGGTCGGGAAACCGGGGAGCTGTTTTTT
cdr3_aa: CASSFTGLAGGRETGELFF

v_call: TRBV5-1
j_call: TRBJ1-2
clone_size: few
d_call: -
cdr3_nt: TGCGCCAGCAGATCGGTTACCGACAAAAACTATGGCTACACCTTC
cdr3_aa: CASRSVTDKNYGYTF

v_call: TRBV2
j_call: TRBJ1-5
clone_size: -
d_call: -
cdr3_nt: TGTGCCAGTCAGGTGGAAGATCAGCCCCAGCATTTT
cdr3_aa: CASQVEDQPQHF

v_call: TRBV2
j_call: TRBJ1-1
clone_size: -
d_call: -
cdr3_nt: TGTGCCAGCAGTGTTCCTTCGGAGGGCACTGAAGCTTTCTTT
cdr3_aa: CASSVPSEGTEAFF

v_call: TRBV14
j_call: TRBJ2-2
clone_size: few
d_call: TRBD2
cdr3_nt: TGTGCCAGCAGCCAAGTGCGGGAGGGTATCAACACCGGGGAGCTGTTTTTT
cdr3_aa: CASSQVREGINTGELFF

v_call: TRBV4-2
j_call: TRBJ2-1
clone_size: few
d_call: TRBD2
cdr3_nt: TGTGCCAGCAGCCTCGGAGATTTAGCGGGAGGGTTCAATGAGCAGTTCTTC
cdr3_aa: CASSLGDLAGGFNEQFF

v_call: TRBV25-1
j_call: TRBJ2-7
clone_size: -
d_call: TRBD1
cdr3_nt: TGTGCCAGCAGTGGAGACCTGGGACAGAAAGGAGGCGGCCAGCAGTACTTC
cdr3_aa: CASSGDLGQKGGGQQYF

v_call: TRBV30
j_call: TRBJ1-1
clone_size: few
d_call: TRBD1
cdr3_nt: TGTGCCTGCACAGGGGGCTCGAACACTGAAGCTTTCTTT
cdr3_aa: CACTGGSNTEAFF

v_call: TRBV10-1
j_call: TRBJ2-1
clone_size: -
d_call: TRBD2
cdr3_nt: TGCGCCAGCAGTGAGAGCGGGAGCTCCTACAATGAGCAGTTCTTC
cdr3_aa: CASSESGSSYNEQFF

v_call: TRBV7-8
j_call: TRBJ2-7
clone_size: few
d_call: TRBD2
cdr3_nt: TGTGCCAGCAGCCTGACTAGCGGCGCCTACGAGCAGTACTTC
cdr3_aa: CASSLTSGAYEQYF

v_call: TRBV7-2
j_call: TRBJ2-1
clone_size: -
d_call: TRBD1
cdr3_nt: TGTGCCAGCAGCCGCAGGGGGTCCTACAATGAGCAGTTCTTC
cdr3_aa: CASSRRGSYNEQFF

v_call: TRBV27
j_call: TRBJ2-5
clone_size: -
d_call: TRBD1
cdr3_nt: TGTGCCAGCAGTTTATCTTCGGGACAGGGTTTGCGGGAGACCCAGTACTTC
cdr3_aa: CASSLSSGQGLRETQYF

v_call: TRBV27
j_call: TRBJ1-1
clone_size: few
d_call: TRBD1
cdr3_nt: TGTGCCAGCAGTTTGGGACAGGGGGCGATAAAGGGGGCTTTCTTT
cdr3_aa: CASSLGQGAIKGAFF

v_call: TRBV7-9
j_call: TRBJ2-1
clone_size: few
d_call: -
cdr3_nt: TGTGCCAGCAGCTTAGGGGGCCGGGAGCAGTTCTTC
cdr3_aa: CASSLGGREQFF

v_call: TRBV7-9
j_call: TRBJ1-1
clone_size: -
d_call: TRBD1
cdr3_nt: TGTGCCGGAGACAGGGTAAATATGAACACTGAAGCTTTCTTT
cdr3_aa: CAGDRVNMNTEAFF

v_call: TRBV5-6
j_call: TRBJ1-5
clone_size: -
d_call: -
cdr3_nt: TGTGCCAGCAGCCTGGGACTGGGGAGTCAGCCCCAGCATTTT
cdr3_aa: CASSLGLGSQPQHF

v_call: TRBV6-5
j_call: TRBJ2-2
clone_size: few
d_call: TRBD1
cdr3_nt: TGTGCCAGCAGTTACACAGACAGGGTCCCCGGGGAGCTGTTTTTT
cdr3_aa: CASSYTDRVPGELFF

v_call: TRBV5-1
j_call: TRBJ1-3
clone_size: -
d_call: -
cdr3_nt: TGCGCCAGCAGCTTGGTGGCGGGGAGCTCTGGAAACACCATATATTTT
cdr3_aa: CASSLVAGSSGNTIYF

v_call: TRBV5-1
j_call: TRBJ2-7
clone_size: few
d_call: TRBD1
cdr3_nt: TGCGCCAGCAGCTTGGAGGGGGCATTCTCCTACGAGCAGTACTTC
cdr3_aa: CASSLEGAFSYEQYF

v_call: TRBV29-1
j_call: TRBJ1-2
clone_size: few
d_call: -
cdr3_nt: TGCAGCGCACCCTTACGCGGGGGAAGGAACTATGGCTACACCTTC
cdr3_aa: CSAPLRGGRNYGYTF

v_call: TRBV9
j_call: TRBJ2-7
clone_size: few
d_call: -
cdr3_nt: TGTGCCAGCAGAGGGGTGGGCTACGAGCAGTACTTC
cdr3_aa: CASRGVGYEQYF

v_call: TRBV30
j_call: TRBJ1-5
clone_size: few
d_call: TRBD1
cdr3_nt: TGTGCCTGGAAAGTTCCGGACAGGGAGGGCCAGCCCCAGCATTTT
cdr3_aa: CAWKVPDREGQPQHF

v_call: TRBV29-1
j_call: TRBJ2-1
clone_size: -
d_call: -
cdr3_nt: TGCAGCGTTGAAGGAGTGTCAGGTACTCCCTACAATGAGCAGTTCTTC
cdr3_aa: CSVEGVSGTPYNEQFF

v_call: TRBV30
j_call: TRBJ1-1
clone_size: few
d_call: -
cdr3_nt: TGTGCCTGGAACCCGACAGGAAAGAACACTGAAGCTTTCTTT
cdr3_aa: CAWNPTGKNTEAFF

v_call: TRBV2
j_call: TRBJ2-7
clone_size: -
d_call: TRBD2
cdr3_nt: TGTGCCAGCAGTGAAGGGGCGGGAGGCCACCACAAGCAGTACTTC
cdr3_aa: CASSEGAGGHHKQYF

v_call: TRBV9
j_call: TRBJ2-7
clone_size: few
d_call: -
cdr3_nt: TGTGCCAGCAGCGTTGGACTGGAGTTCTACGAGCAGTACTTC
cdr3_aa: CASSVGLEFYEQYF

v_call: TRBV27
j_call: TRBJ1-5
clone_size: few
d_call: -
cdr3_nt: TGTGCCAGCAGTTTCCGCAGGGGTGAGCCCCAGCATTTT
cdr3_aa: CASSFRRGEPQHF

v_call: TRBV9
j_call: TRBJ2-7
clone_size: few
d_call: TRBD2
cdr3_nt: TGTGCCAGCAGCGGAAATCCTAGCGGATCTTACTACGAGCAGTACTTC
cdr3_aa: CASSGNPSGSYYEQYF

v_call: TRBV13
j_call: TRBJ2-5
clone_size: -
d_call: -
cdr3_nt: TGTGCCAGCAGCCAAGGTCGGTGGGGGCTCGCGGGAGAGACCCAGTACTTC
cdr3_aa: CASSQGRWGLAGETQYF

v_call: TRBV15
j_call: TRBJ2-7
clone_size: few
d_call: TRBD2
cdr3_nt: TGTGCCACCAGCAGAGATCCGAGCGGGATGTCCTACGAGCAGTACTTC
cdr3_aa: CATSRDPSGMSYEQYF